This entry is about one T cell receptor (beta chain). Its antigen target is currently unknown. Per-nucleotide qualities are absent, and no much larger clonotype sits a single base away. For TCR beta library preparation, roughly 2 micrograms of genomic DNA was extracted from cryopreserved PBMCs. Longitudinal blood samples from CLL patients on ibrutinib monotherapy underwent high-throughput TCR beta sequencing. The patients were enrolled in a single-center, open-label phase 2 trial of ibrutinib monotherapy. The data derive from a study of cytotoxic CD8 clonotypes in ibrutinib-treated CLL (dated by TCRdb to about 2021). With regard to the full study: The cohort had over ten relapsed/refractory and more than 14 treatment-naive patients; 17 were IGHV unmutated. Responses were partial in 25 or so patients and complete in 2; after median about 63 months follow-up, about 14 stayed in remission and some twelve progressed. Samples at response were collected after a median of about twelve months of treatment, with a range of about 6 to 36 months. On average, each sample had roughly 250,000 productive templates and 94,082 productive rearrangements. Longitudinal samples were available for about 30% of the roughly 86 trial participants. Cryopreserved peripheral blood mononuclear cells were obtained prior to treatment, at the time of response, and at either disease progression or sustained remission. All remission and progressive disease samples were collected while patients were still receiving ibrutinib. Paper-wide results and their limitations: Sampling times were not matched between patients in sustained remission and patients whose disease was progressing, and lymph node repertoires were not examined. Baseline clonality was found to be higher than that of age-matched healthy donors and was strongly correlated with circulating CD8+ T-cell counts. Public clonotypes were rare and either shrank or stayed stable during treatment, and the rise in clonality at ibrutinib response reflected expansion of private clonotypes. Clonality increased at ibrutinib response, stayed stable in sustained remission, and fell back toward baseline at progression.

According to the germline V gene, CDR1 reads SGHVS and CDR2 reads FQNEAQ. Cut back by 1 base and 8 bases, the V and J ends lie 9 bases apart. The CDR3 contains 13 residues, cysteine and phenylalanine counted. Solely the CDR3 DNA is kept, with 39 bases framed from the first base. Each clonotype received, on average, around 9.6x coverage in deep resolution sequencing performed on a MiSeq, where the target depth lay between 1 in 1 million and 1 in 200,000 T cells. The immunoSEQ hsTCRB Kit was used to generate TCR beta libraries. The paper's data handling went like this. ImmunoSEQ Data Assistant and ImmunoSEQ Analyzer were used for data analysis, and V, D and J genes were assigned according to IMGT definitions. Clonality, with values ranging from 0 to 1, was calculated as one minus the normalized Shannon entropy of productive rearrangement frequencies. Only overrepresented clonotypes making up at least 0.05% of the repertoire of each patient were included in the public clonotype analysis. Approximately 12 age-matched healthy donor repertoires from immuneACCESS were used as controls for clonality. This immuneACCESS table, as held by TCRdb, lists in-frame sequences with V and J called but not all clones. Of the missing ones, under half trace to an unresolved V gene in checked studies; the others have no known cause. V and J calls plus clone size are reproduced from that table; the DNA served to infer D and trimming. For this sample the table gives fewer than 400,000 clones, of which about 61% were detected only once. Jointly, the top ten make up roughly 6.7% of the sample.

The chain couples TRBV7-8 to TRBJ2-1; too little of a D gene remains to name it. Source: PBMCs, taken after 36 months of ibrutinib treatment. This receptor was taken from a human donor with chronic lymphocytic leukemia. The CDR3 reads as follows: CASSLGRLYEQFF. In nucleotide form, the sequence is TGTGCCAGCAGCTTAGGTAGGCTCTATGAGCAGTTCTTC.